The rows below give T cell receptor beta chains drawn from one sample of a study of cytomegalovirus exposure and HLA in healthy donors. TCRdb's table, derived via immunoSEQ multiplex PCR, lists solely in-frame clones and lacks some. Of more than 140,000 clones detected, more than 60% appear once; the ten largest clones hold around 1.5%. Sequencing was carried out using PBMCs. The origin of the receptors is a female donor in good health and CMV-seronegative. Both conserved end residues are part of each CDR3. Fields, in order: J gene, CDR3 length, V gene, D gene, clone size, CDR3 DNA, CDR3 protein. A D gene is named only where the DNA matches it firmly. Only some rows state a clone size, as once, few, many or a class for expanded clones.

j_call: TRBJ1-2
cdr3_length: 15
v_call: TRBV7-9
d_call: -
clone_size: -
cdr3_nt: TGTGCCAGCATCATAGGGGAGGGGAGTTCTAACGGCTACACCTTC
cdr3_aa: CASIIGEGSSNGYTF

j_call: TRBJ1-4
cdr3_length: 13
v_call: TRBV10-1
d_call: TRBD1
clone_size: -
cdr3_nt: TGCGCCAGCGGGACAGCAAATAATGAAAAACTGTTTTTT
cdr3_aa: CASGTANNEKLFF

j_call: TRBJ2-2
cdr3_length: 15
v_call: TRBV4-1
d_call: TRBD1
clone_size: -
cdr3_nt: TGCGCCAGCAGCCAACAGGGACAGACCACCGGGGAGCTGTTTTTT
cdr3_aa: CASSQQGQTTGELFF

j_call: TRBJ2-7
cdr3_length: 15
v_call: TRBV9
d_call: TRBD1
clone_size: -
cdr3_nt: TGTGCCAGCAGCGCCGGACAGGGGGTTATCTACGAGCAGTACTTC
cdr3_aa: CASSAGQGVIYEQYF

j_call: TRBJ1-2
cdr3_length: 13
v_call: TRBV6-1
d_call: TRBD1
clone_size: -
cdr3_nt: TGTGCCAGCACCCAACAGGGGGCTGCGGGCTACACCTTC
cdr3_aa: CASTQQGAAGYTF

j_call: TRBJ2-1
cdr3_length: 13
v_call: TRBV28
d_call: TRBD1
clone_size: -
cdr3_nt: TGTGCCAGCAGTCAGCCAGGGGGCAATGAGCAGTTCTTC
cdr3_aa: CASSQPGGNEQFF

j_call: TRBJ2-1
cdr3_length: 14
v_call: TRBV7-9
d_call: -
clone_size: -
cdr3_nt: TGTGCCAGCAGCTCCAATAGCGATTACAATGAGCAGTTCTTC
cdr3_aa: CASSSNSDYNEQFF

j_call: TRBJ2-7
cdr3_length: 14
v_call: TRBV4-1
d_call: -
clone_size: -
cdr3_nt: TGCGCCAGCAGCCAAGATCGACGGGAGTACGAGCAGTACTTC
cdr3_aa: CASSQDRREYEQYF

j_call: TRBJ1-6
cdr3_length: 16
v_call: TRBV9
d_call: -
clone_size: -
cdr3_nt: TGTGCCAGCAGCCCCCGTACAGACTCCTATAATTCACCCCTCCACTTT
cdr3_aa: CASSPRTDSYNSPLHF

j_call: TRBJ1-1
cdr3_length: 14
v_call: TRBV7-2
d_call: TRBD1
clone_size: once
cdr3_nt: TGTGCCAGCAGCCCACGACAGGGGAACACTGAAGCTTTCTTT
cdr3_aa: CASSPRQGNTEAFF

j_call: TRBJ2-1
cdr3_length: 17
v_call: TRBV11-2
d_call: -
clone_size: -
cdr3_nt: TGTGCCAGCAGCTTAGATCTGGCCACTAGGAGGCGCAATGAGCAGTTCTTC
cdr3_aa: CASSLDLATRRRNEQFF

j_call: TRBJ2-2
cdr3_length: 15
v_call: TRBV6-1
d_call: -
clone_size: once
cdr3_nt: TGTGCCACCAACCTCTGGTCAGTGAACACCGGGGAGCTGTTTTTT
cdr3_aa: CATNLWSVNTGELFF

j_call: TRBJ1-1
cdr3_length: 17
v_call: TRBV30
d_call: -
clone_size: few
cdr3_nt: TGTGCCTCCCTAGATCCCATCGGTGCCCCAAAGAACACTGAAGCTTTCTTT
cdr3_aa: CASLDPIGAPKNTEAFF

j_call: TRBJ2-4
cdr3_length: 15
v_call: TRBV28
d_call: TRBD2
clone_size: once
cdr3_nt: TGTGCCAGCAGTGCACTAGCGGTAGCCAAAAACATTCAGTACTTC
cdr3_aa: CASSALAVAKNIQYF

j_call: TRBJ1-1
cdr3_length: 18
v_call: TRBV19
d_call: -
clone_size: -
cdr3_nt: TGTGCCAGTAGTATGGGGCAGGGCGGTCTGTTTTTCGACACTGAAGCTTTCTTT
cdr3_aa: CASSMGQGGLFFDTEAFF

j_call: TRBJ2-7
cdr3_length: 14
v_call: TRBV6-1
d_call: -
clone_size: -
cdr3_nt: TGTGCCAGCAGTGGTTCAAGGAGTACCTACGAGCAGTACTTC
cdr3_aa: CASSGSRSTYEQYF

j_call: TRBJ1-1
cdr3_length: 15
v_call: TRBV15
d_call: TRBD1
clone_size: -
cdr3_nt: TGTGCCACCAGGGACAGGGGGCAGGGGAACACTGAAGCTTTCTTT
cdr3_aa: CATRDRGQGNTEAFF

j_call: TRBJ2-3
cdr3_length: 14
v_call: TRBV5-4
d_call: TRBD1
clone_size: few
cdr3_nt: TGTGCCAGCAGCGTGGGACAGAGCACAGATACGCAGTATTTT
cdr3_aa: CASSVGQSTDTQYF

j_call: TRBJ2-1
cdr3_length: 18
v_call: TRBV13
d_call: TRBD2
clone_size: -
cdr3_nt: TGTGCCAGCAGCCCCGGGAGGAGCGGGGAAGGCTCCTACAATGAGCAGTTCTTC
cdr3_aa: CASSPGRSGEGSYNEQFF

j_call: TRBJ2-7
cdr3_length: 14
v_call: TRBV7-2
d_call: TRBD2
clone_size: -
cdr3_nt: TGTGCCAGCAGCGGGACTAGCGGGAGCTACGAGCAGTACTTC
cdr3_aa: CASSGTSGSYEQYF

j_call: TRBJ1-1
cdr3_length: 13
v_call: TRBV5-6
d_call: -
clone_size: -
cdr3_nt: TGTGCCAGCAGTGCTACAGCGAACACTGAAGCTTTCTTT
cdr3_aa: CASSATANTEAFF

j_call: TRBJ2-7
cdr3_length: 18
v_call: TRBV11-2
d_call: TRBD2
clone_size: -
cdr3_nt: TGTGCCAGCAGCGCTAGACGGACTAGCGGGGGGGTTTCCTACGAGCAGTACTTC
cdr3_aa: CASSARRTSGGVSYEQYF

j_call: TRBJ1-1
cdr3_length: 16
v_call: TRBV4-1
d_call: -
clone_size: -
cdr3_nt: TGCGCCAGCAGCCAAAGCGGGACGGGTATGAACACTGAAGCTTTCTTT
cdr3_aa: CASSQSGTGMNTEAFF

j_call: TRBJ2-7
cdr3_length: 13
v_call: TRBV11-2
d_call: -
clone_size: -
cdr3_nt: TGTGCCAGCAGACCCGACAGAGGCTACGAGCAGTACTTC
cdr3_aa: CASRPDRGYEQYF

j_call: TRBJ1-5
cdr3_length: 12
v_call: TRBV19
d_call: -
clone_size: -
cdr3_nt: TGTGCCAGTAGTACAAGCAATCAGCCCCAGCATTTT
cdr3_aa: CASSTSNQPQHF

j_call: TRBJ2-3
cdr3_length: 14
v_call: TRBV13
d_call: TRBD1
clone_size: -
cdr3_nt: TGTGCCAGCAATAGAAACAGGGGCATGGATACGCAGTATTTT
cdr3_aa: CASNRNRGMDTQYF

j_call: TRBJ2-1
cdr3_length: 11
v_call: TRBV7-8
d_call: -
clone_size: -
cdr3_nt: TGTGCCAGCAGCTTAATAGATGAGCAGTTCTTC
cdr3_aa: CASSLIDEQFF